There are a few counts of the clone carrying this T cell receptor (beta chain). This CDR3 has 15 residues. The V gene's germline CDR1 is SGHDT and CDR2 YYEEEE. The V end lost 2 bases, the J end lost 4 bases, and 12 bases lay between the germline ends. TCRdb reprocessed the 5' RACE reads with MiXCR, giving one entry per CDR3 protein. The repertoire includes approximately 220,000 distinct CDR3 sequences, 6.5% to 9% of them detected once, and more than 5% sits in the top ten. The sample belongs to a study of identical twins. The data also belong to a second study, concerning yellow fever vaccine responses in identical twins.

This TCR was recovered from a woman aged 18 to 35 in good health. Sequenced: CD8+ T cells sorted from blood. This chain connects TRBV5-6 to TRBJ2-2, with D maybe TRBD1 (6 bases). The CDR3 DNA follows: TGTGCCAGCAGCTTTTGGGCCAGGGGCACCGGGGAGCTGTTTTTT. This encodes CASSFWARGTGELFF.